The 12 T cell receptor beta chains given below trace back to one sample, sequenced in a study of shared clonotypes between healthy human individuals. Here immunoSEQ multiplex PCR was the method, and the copy in TCRdb shows in-frame clones only, minus some. The profile shows about 2,500,000 clones, just over 90% of them singletons. Sequencing was done on a sample of naive CD4+ T cells sorted from blood. Subset given: CD45RA+ positively selected. The receptors stem from a man aged 18-30 years in good health.

The V and J genes are TRBV9 and TRBJ2-3; D not resolved. V lost 0 bases and J 1 base, leaving 6 bases between the germline ends. Germline V lookup: CDR1 SGDLS, CDR2 YYNGEE. The CDR3 totals 14 residues. The CDR3 DNA is TGTGCCAGCAGCGTAGGGAGCGGCACAGATACGCAGTATTTT. Translation: CASSVGSGTDTQYF.

This sequence joins TRBV4-1 and TRBJ1-4; D unclear. V lost 1 base and J lost 5, with 17 bases in between. The CDR3 totals 17 residues. Germline CDR1 MGHRA, CDR2 YSYEKL. The CDR3 loop reads CASSQGRGSKSNEKLFF. As DNA, the CDR3 is TGCGCCAGCAGCCAAGGGCGTGGGAGTAAGTCGAATGAAAAACTGTTTTTT.

The rearrangement links TRBV10-2 to TRBJ2-1, with a weak D call TRBD1 (6 bases). Looked up from germline, CDR1 is WSHSY and CDR2 is SAAADI. The CDR3 runs to 13 residues. V dropped 8 bases and J dropped 8 bases, with 16 bases sitting between them. As DNA, the CDR3 is TGCGCCAGCCGATCTACAGGGTTCGATGAGCAGTTCTTC. Protein product: CASRSTGFDEQFF.

This sequence joins TRBV6-1 and TRBJ2-3; possibly TRBD1 for D (6 bases). Germline V gene sequence: CDR1 MNHNS, CDR2 SASEGT. V was pared by 4 bases and J by 4 bases, with 15 bases between. The CDR3 spans 15 residues. CDR3 DNA sequence: TGTGCCAGCAGTGCCCGAGGGGGAGAGGCAGATACGCAGTATTTT. Protein product: CASSARGGEADTQYF.

Concerning this clone: Other DNA sequences from this sample encode an identical CDR3 as well. The chain employs TRBV28 and TRBJ1-3, with a possible D match to TRBD1 (6 bases). V was shortened by 3 bases and J by 2 bases, with 11 bases between the two germline ends. Germline CDR1 and CDR2: MDHEN and SYDVKM. The length of the CDR3 is 15 residues. The CDR3 reads CASSLRGATGNTIYF. In DNA, the CDR3 is TGTGCCAGCAGTTTGCGGGGGGCTACTGGAAACACCATATATTTT.

The chain combines TRBV9 with TRBJ2-2, with 9 positions matching TRBD1. V shed 3 bases and J 6 bases; nucleotides not matched to a gene: 12. The CDR3 contains 17 residues. Germline V lookup: CDR1 SGDLS, CDR2 YYNGEE. The CDR3, as DNA: TGTGCCAGCAGCGCGCCTCCCGGGACAGGGAGGGCCGGGGAGCTGTTTTTT. It encodes CASSAPPGTGRAGELFF. The variable domain in full, with the rest retrieved from reference TRBV9 and TRBJ2-2, is DSGVTQTPKHLITATGQRVTLRCSPRSGDLSVYWYQQSLDQGLQFLIQYYNGEERAKGNILERFSAQQFPDLHSELNLSSLELGDSALYFCASSAPPGTGRAGELFFGEGSRLTVL.

In this sample, this clone turned up a few times. This rearrangement joins TRBV10-3 to TRBJ1-2; 8 bases line up with TRBD1. V lost 8 bases to trimming and J lost 3 bases; unmatched junction nucleotides: 11. The germline V gene encodes CDR1 ENHRY and CDR2 SYGVKD. The length of the CDR3 is 15 residues. CDR3 nucleotides: TGTGCCATCGGGGACCGAACAGGGGGGGACTATGGCTACACCTTC. The encoded protein is CAIGDRTGGDYGYTF.

The chain uses TRBV6-1 and TRBJ1-1; D gene ambiguous. The germline V and J ends were trimmed by 10 bases and 0 bases, with 12 bases remaining between them. The CDR3 spans 13 residues. Per germline, CDR1 MNHNS and CDR2 SASEGT. The CDR3 DNA reads TGTGCCATAGAACGACGGGTGAACACTGAAGCTTTCTTT. Translation gives CAIERRVNTEAFF.

CDR3 loop: CASSLQGTDHTIYF. The CDR3 nucleotides read TGTGCCAGCAGCTTACAGGGAACGGATCACACCATATATTTT. The gene calls are TRBV7-9 and TRBJ1-3; D is possibly TRBD1 (5 bases). The CDR3 length is 14 residues. The V gene's germline CDR1 is SEHNR and CDR2 FQNEAQ (reference sequence). The germline V and J ends were trimmed by 2 bases and 8 bases, with 13 bases remaining between them.

The chain combines TRBV9 with TRBJ2-2; 10 positions agree with TRBD2. This CDR3 contains 16 residues. Trimming took 0 bases from V and 3 from J; bases not matched to a gene: 2. Germline V lookup: CDR1 SGDLS, CDR2 YYNGEE. The CDR3 here is CASSVDLAGDTGELFF. The DNA for the CDR3 is TGTGCCAGCAGCGTAGATCTAGCGGGAGACACCGGGGAGCTGTTTTTT.

About this clone itself: Other DNA sequences within the sample encode an identical CDR3. This rearrangement joins TRBV30 to TRBJ2-5, with a possible D match to TRBD2 (6 bases). There are 13 residues in the CDR3. Germline V gene lookup returns CDR1 GTSNPN and CDR2 SVGIG (reference sequence). V gave up 0 bases and J gave up 4 bases, with 9 bases separating them. The CDR3 bases are TGTGCCTGGAGTGTCGGAGGGCCAGAGACCCAGTACTTC. Its protein product is CAWSVGGPETQYF. Based on the CDR3 plus reference TRBV30 and TRBJ2-5, the full variable domain is SQTIHQWPATLVQPVGSPLSLECTVEGTSNPNLYWYRQAAGRGLQLLFYSVGIGQISSEVPQNLSASRPQDRQFILSSKKLLLSDSGFYLCAWSVGGPETQYFGPGTRLLVL.

The V gene is TRBV27, the J gene TRBJ2-7; 12 bases are shared with TRBD2. J lost 2 bases, V lost 3 bases, and 5 bases had no gene match. CDR1 and CDR2 (germline): MNHEY, SMNVEV (reference sequence). The CDR3 has 16 residues. In DNA, the CDR3 is TGTGCCAGCAGTTTTCTAGCGGGGGGGCCCACCTACGAGCAGTACTTC. Translation gives CASSFLAGGPTYEQYF.